This T cell receptor (beta chain) is from a study of blood T cell repertoires in COVID-19. The sample holds a few counts of this clone. Deletions cut 1 base from V and 2 bases from J, with 9 bases between. Germline V gene lookup returns CDR1 MNHEY and CDR2 SVGAGI. The CDR3 totals 16 residues. Produced via immunoSEQ multiplex PCR; TCRdb's table is partial and in-frame only. The repertoire includes approximately 27,000 clones, about 83% of them detected once, and about 67% sits in the top ten. Sequences were obtained from peripheral blood. This chain connects TRBV6-5 to TRBJ2-6, with D perhaps matching TRBD1 (5 bases). This receptor was obtained from a man aged 65-85 years with acute or convalescent COVID-19. Written as DNA, the CDR3 is TGTGCCAGCAGTTACTGGGGCCGGGCTGGGGCCAACGTCCTGACTTTC. This encodes CASSYWGRAGANVLTF.